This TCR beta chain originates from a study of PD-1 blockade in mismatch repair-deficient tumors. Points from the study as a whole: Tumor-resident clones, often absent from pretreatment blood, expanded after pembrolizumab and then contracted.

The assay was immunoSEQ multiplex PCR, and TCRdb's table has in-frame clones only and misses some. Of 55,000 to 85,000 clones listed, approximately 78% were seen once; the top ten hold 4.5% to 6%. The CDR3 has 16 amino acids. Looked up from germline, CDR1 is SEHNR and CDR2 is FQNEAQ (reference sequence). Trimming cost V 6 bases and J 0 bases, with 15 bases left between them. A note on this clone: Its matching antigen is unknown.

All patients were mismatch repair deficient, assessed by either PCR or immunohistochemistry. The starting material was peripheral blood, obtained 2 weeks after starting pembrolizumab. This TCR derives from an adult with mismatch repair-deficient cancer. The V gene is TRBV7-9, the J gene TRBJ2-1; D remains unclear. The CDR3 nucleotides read TGTGCCAGCAGAATTTCTAGTGGTAGCTCCTACAATGAGCAGTTCTTC. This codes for CASRISSGSSYNEQFF.